This T cell receptor (beta chain) appears in the sequencing data of a study of shared clonotypes between healthy human individuals (dated by TCRdb to 2018 to 2020). Context from the whole study: The cohort comprised two women and a few men aged 18 to 49 years. Per donor, three plates each were used for CD4 naive and CD4 memory, two for CD8 naive, and one for CD8 memory. To estimate repertoire size and how much clonotype sharing occurs between individuals, the study deeply sequenced the blood TCR repertoires of five healthy adults. To increase sequencing depth and limit assay-specific biases, different laboratories used diverse techniques to prepare libraries and sequence TCR repertoires. Each donor's leukapheresis produced roughly between roughly 0.85 and 10 billion PBMCs. Study-level results and caveats: Based on pairwise subsampling, the degree of clonotype sharing among donors was expected to be affected by sequencing depth. Even with the large sequencing depth, rarefaction of the sorted-subset datasets indicated that sequencing was incomplete. Because the study included only a small number of donors, the genetic and exposure-history diversity represented was limited. Naive subsets generally had larger estimated clonotype richness than memory subsets did. Only blood was sampled, and tissue TCR repertoires likely differ from those in blood. Higher generation probabilities were observed for clonotypes shared by all four sorted-subset donors than for non-shared clonotypes. When a handful of donors were compared, the shared fraction of clonotypes was around 5% for naive CD4, around 4% for naive CD8, about 2.5% for memory CD4, and roughly 0.4% for memory CD8.

V is shortened by 5 bases, J by 4 bases, and the region joining them spans 9 bases. Reading the germline V gene gives CDR1 SGHTA and CDR2 FQGNSA. The CDR3 covers 12 residues, taking in both the cysteine and the phenylalanine. Solely the CDR3 DNA is kept, with 36 bases framed from the first base. The donors were healthy, HIV-negative adults with no recently reported acute infections or vaccinations. Every donor was a Caucasian adult residing in Nashville, Tennessee, USA. CD4+ T cells were enriched through magnetic negative selection, after which naive cells were positively selected on CD45RA and the remaining negative fraction served as the memory subset. After blood collection by leukapheresis, PBMCs were isolated using Ficoll-Histopaque density gradient centrifugation and then cryopreserved in the vapor phase of liquid nitrogen. Purity and quantity of every magnetically sorted T cell population were checked by analytical flow cytometry. Genomic DNA was isolated from each sorted fraction and quantified by UV absorbance on a Nanodrop 2000c.

TCR CDR3 regions were amplified from genomic DNA by multiplex PCR using the deep immunoSEQ assay. Genomic DNA extracted from each cell subset was distributed evenly over all wells of several immunoSEQ 96-well plates, and each plate served as one replicate. Each replicate PCR for sorted subsets received around 200 ng genomic DNA, equal to tens of thousands of T cell genomes. Purified libraries were quantified with a Qubit 3.0 fluorometer, sized on a Bioanalyzer 2100, and re-quantified with the KAPA Library Quantification kit. Every immunoSEQ 96-well plate was sequenced on a separate single-read 150-cycle Illumina NextSeq 550 flow cell. Turning to the authors' computational methods: Because only junctional sequences without quality scores were contained in the immunoSEQ output, filtering matching that applied to full-length reads could not be performed. Sequences were annotated with PyIR, a Python wrapper for IgBLAST v1.9, and V/J genes and CDR3 were assigned using IMGT germline references. Reads with weak V/J assignments (E-value above 1e-6), missing CDR3, stop codons, out-of-frame junctions, or ambiguous translated residues were removed. A V3J clonotype was defined by an identical inferred V gene, J gene, and CDR3 amino acid sequence. To compute the percentage overlap between repertoires, the number of shared unique clonotypes was divided by the size of the smaller repertoire. RTK rarefaction, the Chao1 estimator, and Recon v2.1 estimates of unobserved clonotypes were used to assess repertoire richness. Generation probabilities for all TCRbeta clonotypes obtained by the gDNA method from a handful of donors were computed using OLGA. What TCRdb holds here is the immuneACCESS table cut down to in-frame rearrangements. Part of the clones is not present; checked against another copy, under half of the missing clones reflect an unresolved V gene, and the others are unexplained. The V and J calls and clone size were taken over from that table, and D and trimming were inferred from the DNA. The sample table shows some 1.5 million clones, and around 97% are seen once. The ten top clones hold roughly 1.2% of the sample.

This clone appeared a single time. Its binding antigen is unknown. Base qualities are missing; no much larger clone stands one base away. Sample: naive CD4+ T cells sorted from blood. In light of the paper, this sample's cell subset or site label describes: CD45RA+ positively selected. The chain uses TRBV7-2 and TRBJ2-7; tentative D gene TRBD2, with 6 bases matching. This TCR derives from a man aged 30 to 39 in good health. The DNA reads TGTGCCAGCAGCCGGGGGTTTTACGAGCAGTACTTC. It is translated as CASSRGFYEQYF.